One sample yielded the 13 T cell receptor beta chains listed below, sequenced in a study of blood T cell repertoires in COVID-19. This table comes from immunoSEQ multiplex PCR, and its TCRdb copy is limited to in-frame clones, with some not included. Of around 250,000 clones detected, approximately 88% appear once; the ten largest clones hold over 2.5%. Sequencing input: PBMCs or T cells enriched from blood (not recorded which). Receptor source: a woman between 40 and 50 years old who had been exposed to COVID-19.

The chain uses TRBV7-9 and TRBJ1-2; TRBD1 is a possible D gene (5 bases). V lost 5 bases, J lost 0 bases, and 10 bases lay in between. Germline V gene sequence: CDR1 SEHNR, CDR2 FQNEAQ (reference sequence). The CDR3 totals 14 residues. CDR3 sequence (DNA): TGTGCCAGCAGCCTGGACACATCTAACTATGGCTACACCTTC. Translating it yields CASSLDTSNYGYTF. Based on the CDR3 plus reference TRBV7-9 and TRBJ1-2, the full variable domain is DTGVSQNPRHKITKRGQNVTFRCDPISEHNRLYWYRQTLGQGPEFLTYFQNEAQLEKSRLLSDRFSAERPKGSFSTLEIQRTEQGDSAMYLCASSLDTSNYGYTFGSGTRLTVV.

This clone was seen more than once but under ten times. The rearrangement joins TRBV7-8 to TRBJ1-1; D is perhaps TRBD1 (6 bases). Trimming stripped 2 bases from V and 0 bases from J, with 13 bases between. The length of the CDR3 is 16 residues. CDR1 is SGHVS and CDR2 is FQNEAQ in the germline V gene. CDR3 sequence (DNA): TGTGCCAGCAGCTTACAGGGAGAGGGGGTGAACACTGAAGCTTTCTTT. Residues: CASSLQGEGVNTEAFF. The whole variable domain, filled in from reference TRBV7-8 and TRBJ1-1, reads GAGVSQSPRYKVAKRGQDVALRCDPISGHVSLFWYQQALGQGPEFLTYFQNEAQLDKSGLPSDRFFAERPEGSVSTLKIQRTQQEDSAVYLCASSLQGEGVNTEAFFGQGTRLTVV.

The chain joins TRBV11-3 to TRBJ2-1, with D tentatively TRBD2 (5 bases). Deletions cut 5 bases from V and 9 bases from J, with 11 bases between. This CDR3 comprises 12 residues. The germline V gene encodes CDR1 SGHNT and CDR2 YENEEA. CDR3 in amino acids: CASSGSRVEQFF. Here the CDR3 DNA reads TGTGCCAGCAGCGGGAGCCGCGTTGAGCAGTTCTTC. Supplemented by reference TRBV11-3 and TRBJ2-1, the full variable domain reads EAGVVQSPRYKIIEKKQPVAFWCNPISGHNTLYWYLQNLGQGPELLIRYENEEAVDDSQLPKDRFSAERLKGVDSTLKIQPAELGDSAVYLCASSGSRVEQFFGPGTRLTVL.

This clone is a singleton in its sample. The chain recombines TRBV4-2 with TRBJ1-4, with 7 bases lining up with TRBD1. Trimming at V came to 3 bases and at J to 4 bases, leaving 8 bases not matched to a gene. There are 16 residues in the CDR3. Looked up from germline, CDR1 is LGHNA and CDR2 is YNFKEQ. The CDR3 DNA reads TGTGCCAGCAGCCAGTCCCACGGGACAGTTAATGAAAAACTGTTTTTT. Protein sequence: CASSQSHGTVNEKLFF.

DNA for the CDR3: TGTGCCAGCTCACCCGCGCCGGGGATTTCTAACTATGGCTACACCTTC. Residues: CASSPAPGISNYGYTF. This chain links TRBV18 with TRBJ1-2; D gene unclear. Germline V CDR1 and CDR2: KGHSH, LQKENI. The length of the CDR3 is 16 residues. V was cut by 3 bases and J by 0 bases, with 14 bases left in between.

The J gene is TRBJ1-1, the V gene TRBV23-1, with D maybe TRBD1 (6 bases). TRBV23-1 has ORF status, its function being uncertain. This CDR3 has 17 amino acids. With 4 bases removed from V and 1 base from J, the gap between germline ends came to 19 bases. The CDR3 here is CASSPMSRRGGNTEAFF. DNA for the CDR3: TGCGCCAGCAGTCCAATGAGCCGCAGGGGCGGGAACACTGAAGCTTTCTTT.

The chain combines TRBV19 with TRBJ2-2, with D perhaps matching TRBD2 (5 bases). Germline values: CDR1 LNHDA, CDR2 SQIVND (reference sequence). With 5 bases removed from V and 6 bases from J, the gap between germline ends came to 25 bases. CDR3 length equals 18 residues. Here the CDR3 reads CASSPIGLPQIPAGELFF. In nucleotides, the CDR3 is TGTGCCAGTAGTCCCATAGGACTCCCCCAAATACCGGCCGGGGAGCTGTTTTTT.

The J gene is TRBJ1-5, the V gene TRBV10-3; 7 nucleotides agree with TRBD1. CDR1 is ENHRY and CDR2 is SYGVKD in the germline V gene. J was trimmed by 1 base and V by 6 bases; bases with no gene match: 0. The CDR3 consists of 13 residues. CDR3 sequence: CAIRQGSNQPQHF. The CDR3 region has the DNA TGTGCCATCAGACAGGGGAGCAATCAGCCCCAGCATTTT.

The chain links TRBV5-6 to TRBJ2-7; possible D gene TRBD1, 5 bases. Trimming removed 5 bases from V and 0 bases from J, with 18 bases in between. The CDR3 is made up of 16 amino acids. CDR1 and CDR2 (germline): SGHDT, YYEEEE. The CDR3 loop reads CASRRSGALTSYEQYV. CDR3 in DNA: TGTGCCAGCAGACGGTCTGGGGCTCTGACCTCCTACGAGCAGTACGTC.

V and J are TRBV4-1 and TRBJ1-5; weak D call: TRBD1 (6 bases). Germline CDR1 MGHRA, CDR2 YSYEKL. V lost 0 bases and J 9 bases, leaving 15 bases between the germline ends. The CDR3 has 15 residues. CDR3 sequence reads: CASSQEQGTYGPQHF. The CDR3 DNA reads as TGCGCCAGCAGCCAAGAACAGGGTACGTATGGGCCCCAGCATTTT.

This rearrangement joins TRBV19 to TRBJ2-4, with 7 bases lining up with TRBD2. J lost 6 bases, V lost 3 bases, and 11 bases had no gene match. Per the germline V gene, CDR1 is LNHDA and CDR2 is SQIVND (reference sequence). This CDR3 is built from 16 residues. CDR3 sequence: CASSIVGGPSGNIQYF. The CDR3 nucleotides read TGTGCCAGTAGTATTGTGGGAGGGCCCTCGGGAAACATTCAGTACTTC.

This chain links TRBV5-5 with TRBJ1-5; 8 bases align to TRBD1. Per germline, CDR1 SGHKS and CDR2 YYEKEE (reference sequence). The CDR3 runs 17 residues. After removal of 0 bases from V and 2 bases from J, the junction contained 7 bases not matched to a gene. The CDR3 DNA sequence: TGTGCCAGCAGCTTGGACGTTAGGACAGGGCGCAATCAGCCCCAGCATTTT. Translation gives CASSLDVRTGRNQPQHF.

The chain recombines TRBV3-1 (or the pseudogene TRBV3-2) with TRBJ2-6; D is perhaps TRBD1 (6 bases). Germline V gene lookup returns CDR1 LGHDT and CDR2 YNNKEL (reference sequence). This CDR3 comprises 16 residues. The V end lost 4 bases, the J end lost 1 base, and 11 bases lay between the germline ends. The chain's CDR3 is CASSRTGISGANVLTF. The DNA for the CDR3 is TGTGCCAGCAGCCGAACAGGGATATCTGGGGCCAACGTCCTGACTTTC.